The rows below give T cell receptor beta chains drawn from one sample of a study of Ad26.COV2.S vaccination and SARS-CoV-2 variants. Produced via immunoSEQ multiplex PCR; TCRdb's table is partial and in-frame only. Of 440,000 or so clones in the sample, roughly nine tenths are singletons; the top ten hold 1.7%. The sample consisted of peripheral blood, taken in a trial of Ad26.COV2.S vaccine versus placebo. These receptors came from a person aged 18 to 65 who received the Ad26.COV2.S COVID-19 vaccine or a placebo. Both conserved end residues are part of each CDR3. D genes are given only for firm matches. Clone size is shown for a subset of rows, as once, few, many or a class of expanded clone.

d_gene	j_gene	v_gene	abundance	CDR3aa	CDR3nt
.	TRBJ1-6	TRBV6-5	few	CASRTTGARSPLHF	TGTGCCAGCAGGACGACAGGAGCGAGGTCACCCCTCCACTTT
TRBD2	TRBJ2-5	TRBV2	.	CASSENSGRMRETQYF	TGTGCCAGCAGCGAAAATAGCGGGAGGATGAGAGAGACCCAGTACTTC
TRBD1	TRBJ1-6	TRBV11-2	.	CASSRGTGGLNSPLHF	TGTGCCAGCAGCCGAGGGACAGGGGGTCTCAATTCACCCCTCCACTTT
.	TRBJ1-1	TRBV5-4	few	CASSLGDRRWNTEAFF	TGTGCCAGCAGCTTGGGGGACCGGAGGTGGAACACTGAAGCTTTCTTT
.	TRBJ2-7	TRBV12-3/TRBV12-4	.	CASSFLDYEQYF	TGTGCCAGCAGTTTTTTGGACTACGAGCAGTACTTC
.	TRBJ1-2	TRBV5-6	.	CASSLYQGAESYTF	TGTGCCAGCAGCCTCTATCAGGGAGCAGAGAGCTACACCTTC
TRBD1	TRBJ1-5	TRBV19	.	CASSLDRGNQPQHF	TGTGCCAGTAGTCTAGACAGGGGAAATCAGCCCCAGCATTTT
.	TRBJ1-1	TRBV13	.	CASSSRTDLTEAFF	TGTGCCAGCAGCTCCCGAACTGATTTAACTGAAGCTTTCTTT
TRBD2	TRBJ2-1	TRBV28	.	CASSSSGRSHNEQFF	TGTGCCAGCAGCTCTAGCGGGAGAAGTCACAATGAGCAGTTCTTC
TRBD1	TRBJ2-7	TRBV19	.	CASRETGYYEQYF	TGTGCCAGTAGGGAGACAGGGTACTACGAGCAGTACTTC
.	TRBJ1-6	TRBV5-1	.	CASSLTFYNSPLHF	TGCGCCAGCAGCTTGACATTTTATAATTCACCCCTCCACTTT
.	TRBJ1-2	TRBV9	.	CASSPVFGGYGYTF	TGTGCCAGCAGCCCAGTCTTCGGCGGCTATGGCTACACCTTC
TRBD1	TRBJ2-1	TRBV27	.	CASSFDRDSSYNEQFF	TGTGCCAGCAGTTTCGACAGGGACAGCTCCTACAATGAGCAGTTCTTC
.	TRBJ1-4	TRBV5-5	.	CASSLNGRPNEKLFF	TGTGCCAGCAGCTTGAATGGACGCCCTAATGAAAAACTGTTTTTT
TRBD1	TRBJ2-7	TRBV27	.	CASSFSAGGGYEQYF	TGTGCCAGCAGTTTTTCGGCAGGGGGCGGGTACGAGCAGTACTTC
TRBD1	TRBJ2-7	TRBV5-5	.	CASSFLGQGYEQYF	TGTGCCAGCAGCTTCCTTGGACAGGGCTACGAGCAGTACTTC
.	TRBJ1-5	TRBV28	.	CASSSDRDTLQPQHF	TGTGCCAGCAGTAGCGACCGGGACACACTTCAGCCCCAGCATTTT
.	TRBJ2-5	TRBV18	.	CASSPGAEETQYF	TGTGCCAGCTCACCAGGGGCGGAAGAGACCCAGTACTTC
TRBD2	TRBJ2-7	TRBV19	.	CASSMGLAGGPYEQYF	TGTGCCAGTAGCATGGGACTAGCGGGGGGGCCCTACGAGCAGTACTTC
.	TRBJ2-7	TRBV11-2	once	CASSLVLSDYSYEQYF	TGTGCCAGCAGCTTAGTTCTATCGGACTACTCCTACGAGCAGTACTTC
TRBD1	TRBJ1-3	TRBV14	once	CASSQLTGRGSGNTIYF	TGTGCCAGCAGCCAGTTGACAGGGAGAGGCTCTGGAAACACCATATATTTT
.	TRBJ1-2	TRBV5-5	.	CASSLAIGPSLYGYTF	TGTGCCAGCAGCTTGGCGATAGGGCCATCCCTCTATGGCTACACCTTC
.	TRBJ2-7	TRBV2	.	CASRTDYEQYF	TGTGCCAGCCGAACCGACTACGAGCAGTACTTC
.	TRBJ2-5	TRBV23-1	.	CASSLSRETQYF	TGCGCCAGCAGTCTCAGCCGGGAGACCCAGTACTTC
.	TRBJ2-2	TRBV6-6	.	CASRQPGTDTGELFF	TGTGCCAGCAGGCAACCCGGGACCGACACCGGGGAGCTGTTTTTT
.	TRBJ2-3	TRBV6-6	.	CASRTSTDTQYF	TGTGCCAGCAGGACCTCCACAGATACGCAGTATTTT
.	TRBJ1-2	TRBV27	.	CASSRWRGDGYTF	TGTGCCAGCAGCCGGTGGAGGGGAGATGGCTACACCTTC
.	TRBJ1-1	TRBV6-5	.	CASIPSIGSGTEAFF	TGTGCCAGCATCCCTTCTATTGGAAGTGGGACTGAAGCTTTCTTT
.	TRBJ2-7	TRBV19	.	CASSIAGHSYEQYF	TGTGCCAGTAGTATCGCGGGGCACTCCTACGAGCAGTACTTC
.	TRBJ1-1	TRBV12-3/TRBV12-4	.	CASRPTGQTEAFF	TGTGCCAGCAGGCCGACAGGTCAAACTGAAGCTTTCTTT
TRBD1	TRBJ1-2	TRBV15	.	CATSSPGGVGYTF	TGTGCCACCAGCAGTCCAGGGGGGGTCGGCTACACCTTC
.	TRBJ1-4	TRBV6-6	.	CASSWKAHEKLFF	TGTGCCAGCAGTTGGAAGGCACATGAAAAACTGTTTTTT
.	TRBJ1-1	TRBV27	.	CASRPDLGGGTLNTEAFF	TGTGCCAGCAGGCCCGATTTAGGGGGAGGGACGCTGAACACTGAAGCTTTCTTT
TRBD1	TRBJ1-2	TRBV18	once	CASSQGGDYGYTF	TGTGCCAGCTCCCAGGGGGGCGACTATGGCTACACCTTC
.	TRBJ2-7	TRBV6-5	.	CASSTTWTGYEQYF	TGTGCCAGCAGCACAACCTGGACGGGCTACGAGCAGTACTTC
TRBD1	TRBJ1-5	TRBV19	.	CASSEWDSPYQPQHF	TGTGCCAGTAGTGAATGGGACAGCCCATATCAGCCCCAGCATTTT
TRBD1	TRBJ1-3	TRBV19	.	CASNRDRGLGNTIYF	TGTGCCAGTAACCGTGACAGGGGACTTGGAAACACCATATATTTT
.	TRBJ1-2	TRBV11-2	.	CASSSVPGVYGYTF	TGTGCCAGCAGCTCGGTTCCTGGGGTCTATGGCTACACCTTC
.	TRBJ1-2	TRBV11-2	once	CASSKGGGDGYTF	TGTGCCAGCAGTAAAGGAGGAGGGGATGGCTACACCTTC
.	TRBJ1-1	TRBV18	few	CASSPRGGVMNTEAFF	TGTGCCAGCTCACCCAGAGGGGGAGTGATGAACACTGAAGCTTTCTTT
.	TRBJ1-5	TRBV16	.	CASSQRGLGNQPQHF	TGTGCCAGCAGCCAACGGGGGTTGGGCAATCAGCCCCAGCATTTT
.	TRBJ2-5	TRBV11-2	.	CASSLGEAQYF	TGTGCCAGCAGCTTAGGGGAGGCCCAGTACTTC
TRBD2	TRBJ2-7	TRBV6-2/TRBV6-3	.	CASSYFGTSGSSYEQYF	TGTGCCAGCAGTTACTTCGGGACTAGCGGGAGCTCCTACGAGCAGTACTTC
.	TRBJ1-5	TRBV7-2	.	CASSPAGGPGNQPQHF	TGTGCCAGCAGCCCCGCGGGGGGGCCTGGCAATCAGCCCCAGCATTTT
TRBD1	TRBJ2-2	TRBV19	once	CASSPGTGTTGELFF	TGTGCCAGTAGTCCTGGGACAGGGACCACCGGGGAGCTGTTTTTT
.	TRBJ2-3	TRBV21-1	.	CASSKVGGGTTDTQYF	.
TRBD1	TRBJ1-5	TRBV5-5	.	CASAGQGDQPQHF	TGTGCCAGCGCGGGACAGGGCGATCAGCCCCAGCATTTT
TRBD2	TRBJ2-7	TRBV6-5	few	CASSYGTSGRYEQYF	TGTGCCAGCAGTTACGGGACTAGCGGGCGCTACGAGCAGTACTTC
.	TRBJ2-1	TRBV11-2	.	CASSPASGYNEQFF	TGTGCCAGCAGCCCGGCCTCAGGTTACAATGAGCAGTTCTTC
.	TRBJ2-3	TRBV2	.	CASSPPFTDTQYF	TGTGCCAGCAGTCCCCCCTTCACAGATACGCAGTATTTT
.	TRBJ2-2	TRBV2	.	CASTGVNTGELFF	TGTGCCAGCACAGGGGTGAACACCGGGGAGCTGTTTTTT
.	TRBJ1-6	TRBV27	.	CASSLDGGRVSSPLHF	TGTGCCAGCAGTTTAGATGGGGGACGGGTTAGTTCACCCCTCCACTTT
.	TRBJ2-1	TRBV2	once	CASNLVGGAHEQFF	TGTGCCAGCAATTTAGTTGGGGGGGCCCATGAGCAGTTCTTC